This TCR beta chain was recorded in a study of blood T cell repertoires in COVID-19. Study background: COVID-19 samples, acute and convalescent, were from the United States, Italy and Spain. Sources were T cells, B-cell-depleted T cells, or PBMCs; the material itself was cDNA or gDNA.

In the source study's methods: Reference gene primers were amplified, and this amplification served to estimate nucleated cell counts. Assay: immunoSEQ multiplex PCR; the TCRdb copy retains only in-frame clones and omits some. The DNA was the basis for D and trimming; V, J and clone size are from that table. The table has 50,000 to 60,000 clones, 80% to 90% seen once; the top ten hold 1.5% to 2%. Material: peripheral blood. The sequence came from a man in his sixties with acute or convalescent COVID-19.

The CDR3 coding sequence is TGTGCCAGCAGTCTACAGGGGACTAGCGGGAGGTTTGAGCAGTTCTTC. Translation gives CASSLQGTSGRFEQFF. This chain joins TRBV6-4 and TRBJ2-1; 15 bases match TRBD2. Germline-derived CDR1 and CDR2 are MRHNA and SNTAGT. J was trimmed by 9 bases and V by 5 bases; bases with no gene match: 8. There are 16 residues in the CDR3.